This entry features one T cell receptor beta chain sequence. The record originates from a study of blood T cell repertoires in COVID-19. Across the study: Material from acute and convalescent COVID-19 was sourced from the United States, Italy and Spain. From T cells, B-cell-depleted T cells, or PBMCs came the material, which was cDNA or gDNA.

Trimming cost V 2 bases and J 7 bases; bases outside gene matches: 5. The CDR3 runs 15 residues. CDR1 GTSNPN and CDR2 SVGIG come from the germline V gene (reference sequence). Per the original data handling: Researchers report that nucleated cell counts were estimated from reference gene primer amplification. The protocol was immunoSEQ multiplex PCR, while the TCRdb copy is restricted to in-frame clones and leaves out a portion. V and J calls and clone size follow that table, whereas D and trimming were derived from the DNA. The data show some 320,000 clones, about 82% seen once. The source is a human donor in a cohort sampled during active COVID-19. The chain links TRBV30 to TRBJ1-6; the match to TRBD1 covers 10 bases. The sample taken for sequencing was peripheral blood. In DNA, the CDR3 is TGTGCCTGGAGTTTTCGGACAGGGGGAAATTCACCCCTCCACTTT. Protein sequence: CAWSFRTGGNSPLHF. Together with reference TRBV30 and TRBJ1-6, the CDR3 gives the full variable domain: SQTIHQWPATLVQPVGSPLSLECTVEGTSNPNLYWYRQAAGRGLQLLFYSVGIGQISSEVPQNLSASRPQDRQFILSSKKLLLSDSGFYLCAWSFRTGGNSPLHFGNGTRLTVT.